The 21 T cell receptor beta chains below all came from one sample that was sequenced in a study of somatic mutations in cytotoxic T cells in rheumatoid arthritis. Clones were sequenced by immunoSEQ multiplex PCR, and TCRdb holds only the in-frame ones, with some missing. The sample includes 3,900 or so clones, 72% of them seen just once. Sequencing used CD8+ T cells sorted from blood. The source of these receptors is an adult with rheumatoid arthritis.

This chain links TRBV14 with TRBJ2-3; D call uncertain. V was pared by 3 bases and J by 1 base, with 8 bases between. The length of the CDR3 is 14 residues. Per the germline V gene, CDR1 is SGHDN and CDR2 is FVKESK. The CDR3 reads CASSQKWRTDTQYF. The CDR3, as DNA: TGTGCCAGCAGCCAGAAGTGGCGCACAGATACGCAGTATTTT.

V is TRBV2 and J is TRBJ2-1; the match to TRBD2 covers 7 bases. V lost 4 bases, J lost 4 bases, and 10 bases stayed unmatched. Germline V CDR1 and CDR2: SNHLY, FYNNEI. There are 16 residues in the CDR3. Here the CDR3 reads CASSVERGLIYNEQFF. The CDR3 DNA reads as TGTGCCAGCAGTGTTGAGCGGGGCCTAATTTACAATGAGCAGTTCTTC.

CDR3 sequence reads: CACTGEGEQYF. As DNA, the CDR3 is TGTGCCTGCACAGGGGAAGGGGAGCAGTACTTC. The chain employs TRBV10-3 and TRBJ2-7; 7 bases fit TRBD1. Germline V gene lookup returns CDR1 ENHRY and CDR2 SYGVKD. J lost 7 bases, V lost 11 bases, and 8 bases had no gene match. There are 11 residues in the CDR3.

This chain joins TRBV7-6 and TRBJ2-1; D is possibly TRBD2 (6 bases). Trimming removed 1 base from V and 3 bases from J, with 13 bases in between. CDR1 and CDR2 (germline): SGHVS, FNYEAQ. The CDR3 contains 16 residues. CDR3 sequence reads: CASSLGGGRRYNEQFF. The DNA of the CDR3 is TGTGCCAGCAGCTTAGGGGGAGGCCGACGCTACAATGAGCAGTTCTTC.

V gene TRBV12-5 combines with J gene TRBJ2-3, with a possible D match to TRBD2 (6 bases). The CDR3 extends over 14 amino acids. Per germline, CDR1 LGHNT and CDR2 FRNRAP. Trimming took off 6 bases at V and 1 base at J, with 11 bases between the two ends. The CDR3 nucleotides read TGTGCTAGTGGACCGGGGGACCGCACAGATACGCAGTATTTT. Translating gives CASGPGDRTDTQYF.

The gene calls are TRBV6-1 and TRBJ2-7, with 8 bases matching TRBD1. This CDR3 has 13 amino acids. The V gene's germline CDR1 is MNHNS and CDR2 SASEGT. Trimming took 8 bases from V and 0 from J; bases not matched to a gene: 3. CDR3 nucleotide sequence: TGTGCCAGCCCCGGGACAGGCTCCTACGAGCAGTACTTC. Its protein product is CASPGTGSYEQYF.

The J gene is TRBJ1-3, the V gene TRBV14; D might be TRBD1 (6 bases). This CDR3 has 16 amino acids. Trimming cost V 1 base and J 2 bases, with 12 bases left between them. Germline V CDR1 and CDR2: SGHDN, FVKESK. This CDR3 is CASSQVGAGTGNTIYF. In DNA, the CDR3 is TGTGCCAGCAGCCAAGTGGGGGCAGGGACTGGAAACACCATATATTTT.

The rearrangement uses TRBV6-6 and TRBJ2-7; D gene ambiguous. The germline V and J ends were trimmed by 10 bases and 2 bases, with 15 bases remaining between them. The CDR3 consists of 13 residues. Germline values: CDR1 MNHNY, CDR2 SVGAGI (reference sequence). The CDR3, as DNA: TGTGCCACCCTGGGCGAGGACCCCTACGAGCAGTACTTC. Amino acid sequence: CATLGEDPYEQYF.

The V gene is TRBV5-1, the J gene TRBJ2-7, with 8 bases matching TRBD1. Losses at the gene ends were 4 bases for V and 4 bases for J; bases not matched to a gene: 4. CDR1 and CDR2 from the germline V gene are SGHRS and YFSETQ. This CDR3 comprises 13 residues. CDR3 region: CASSGDRRYEQYF. CDR3 coding DNA: TGCGCCAGCAGCGGGGACAGGAGGTACGAGCAGTACTTC.

This clone came up a few times. The V and J genes are TRBV5-4 and TRBJ1-2; 9 nucleotides match TRBD1. J gave up 8 bases and V 4 bases, and 12 bases lay outside the gene matches. CDR3 length equals 15 residues. Germline V CDR1 and CDR2: SGHNT, YYREEE (reference sequence). DNA of the CDR3: TGTGCCAGCAGCCGTCCCGGGACAGGGAACGACGGCTACACCTTC. Residues: CASSRPGTGNDGYTF.

The chain uses TRBV7-9 and TRBJ2-2, with D uncertain. V lost 1 base to trimming and J lost 1 base, with 4 bases between them. Germline V CDR1 and CDR2: SEHNR, FQNEAQ (reference sequence). CDR3 length: 14 amino acids. The CDR3 DNA is TGTGCCAGCAGCTTAGACGTGAACACCGGGGAGCTGTTTTTT. It is translated as CASSLDVNTGELFF. Complete variable domain (other parts from reference TRBV7-9 and TRBJ2-2): DTGVSQNPRHKITKRGQNVTFRCDPISEHNRLYWYRQTLGQGPEFLTYFQNEAQLEKSRLLSDRFSAERPKGSFSTLEIQRTEQGDSAMYLCASSLDVNTGELFFGEGSRLTVL.

The chain couples TRBV6-6 to TRBJ2-7, with D hard to call. The CDR3 spans 13 residues. Germline loops: CDR1 MNHNY, CDR2 SVGAGI (reference sequence). Trimming stripped 7 bases from V and 2 bases from J, with 12 bases between. Here the CDR3 DNA reads TGTGCCAGCACCTCCAGCAGACCCTACGAGCAGTACTTC. Translation gives CASTSSRPYEQYF.

This chain links TRBV7-8 with TRBJ2-7; 8 positions match TRBD2. The germline CDR1 and CDR2 sequences are SGHVS and FQNEAQ. After removal of 4 bases from V and 6 bases from J, the junction contained 11 bases not matched to a gene. This CDR3 comprises 15 residues. CDR3 region: CASSSRPGGLIEQYF. The CDR3 DNA follows: TGTGCCAGCAGCTCCCGGCCGGGGGGGTTAATCGAGCAGTACTTC.

The J gene is TRBJ2-2, the V gene TRBV5-4, with D possibly matching TRBD1 (5 bases). V lost 0 bases and J 5 bases, leaving 11 bases between the germline ends. Germline assignment: CDR1 SGHNT and CDR2 YYREEE (reference sequence). The CDR3 consists of 15 residues. The CDR3 is CASSLDRGWTGELFF. DNA of the CDR3: TGTGCCAGCAGCTTGGATAGGGGTTGGACCGGGGAGCTGTTTTTT.

The chain combines TRBV29-1 with TRBJ1-3; 8 bases agree with TRBD1. This CDR3 is built from 12 residues. V was pared by 6 bases and J by 8 bases, with 6 bases of the junction left unmatched. CDR1 and CDR2 from the germline V gene are SQVTM and ANQGSEA. The CDR3 protein is CSVGQGDDTIYF. CDR3 in DNA: TGCAGCGTCGGACAGGGCGATGACACCATATATTTT.

The chain is built from TRBV10-3 and TRBJ2-1; TRBD2 might be the D (6 bases). V dropped 10 bases and J dropped 8 bases, with 21 bases sitting between them. The length of the CDR3 is 14 residues. Germline CDR1 and CDR2: ENHRY and SYGVKD. The CDR3: CATRQDGGLDEQFF. The CDR3 DNA sequence: TGTGCCACCCGGCAGGACGGGGGACTCGATGAGCAGTTCTTC.

This chain links TRBV10-3 with TRBJ1-2; 9 bases align to TRBD1. V trimming: 10 bases; J trimming: 6 bases; junction bases outside the gene matches: 15. The CDR3 runs 15 residues. Germline V CDR1 and CDR2: ENHRY, SYGVKD. The CDR3 loop is CANRAEYRGRNGYTF. CDR3 bases: TGTGCCAACCGTGCTGAATACAGGGGGCGTAATGGCTACACCTTC.

This clone was seen only a few times. The rearrangement links TRBV4-3 to TRBJ2-2, with no clear D. The germline CDR1 and CDR2 sequences are LGHNA and YSLEER. V was cut by 2 bases and J by 1 base, with 11 bases left in between. The CDR3 length is 16 residues. The DNA of the CDR3 is TGCGCCAGCAGCCAAACTCGCGACCGGAACACCGGGGAGCTGTTTTTT. Translating gives CASSQTRDRNTGELFF.

V gene TRBV4-3 combines with J gene TRBJ1-1; no clear D gene. The ends were cut back, 1 base at V and 0 bases at J, with 9 bases in the middle. The CDR3 has 15 residues. The germline V gene encodes CDR1 LGHNA and CDR2 YSLEER. Here the CDR3 reads CASSQVRGLNTEAFF. The CDR3 DNA follows: TGCGCCAGCAGCCAAGTGCGGGGATTGAACACTGAAGCTTTCTTT.

This clone was seen a few times. J is TRBJ1-1 and V is TRBV9, with a possible D match to TRBD1 (5 bases). The CDR3 is 14 residues long. Germline V gene data show CDR1 as SGDLS and CDR2 as YYNGEE. With 4 bases removed from V and 2 bases from J, the gap between germline ends came to 12 bases. This CDR3 reads CASSPGGINTEAFF. CDR3 nucleotides: TGTGCCAGCAGCCCGGGGGGTATTAACACTGAAGCTTTCTTT.

This chain uses TRBV7-8 with TRBJ2-7; tentatively, D is TRBD1 (6 bases). The V gene lost 5 bases and the J gene lost 0 bases, with 11 bases spanning the gap. Germline values: CDR1 SGHVS, CDR2 FQNEAQ. The CDR3 extends over 14 amino acids. CDR3 DNA: TGTGCCAGCAGCCACCGGGACAACTCCTACGAGCAGTACTTC. Translated: CASSHRDNSYEQYF.